This entry describes one T cell receptor (beta chain). It has no known antigen specificity. TCRdb shows the sequencer as Illumina HiSeq 2000. The TCR beta cDNA libraries were made using 5'RACE template switching, a step that added both a universal primer site and unique molecular identifiers. Synthesis of cDNA was primed from the TCR beta constant segment and was followed by two consecutive PCR amplification steps. The study's processing was this. MIGEC was used to demultiplex reads and group reads by UMI, and MiTCR was used to assemble and quantify clonotypes. To exclude erroneous sequences, any TCR cDNA sequence not supported by at least two reads was discarded. The tcR package was used for downstream repertoire analysis, and clonotypes were matched between fractions using CDR3 nucleotide sequence together with V segment. Antigen specificity was annotated against VDJdb with VDJmatch, allowing one amino acid substitution in CDR3. Once TCRdb had reprocessed the reads, it stored one entry per CDR3 protein sequence and supplied no DNA. These V and J calls rely on TCRdb rather than the paper's analysis. This sample's table carries roughly 180,000 distinct CDR3 sequences. Roughly 20% of the sample belongs to the ten largest clones.

For CDR1 and CDR2, the germline V gene (reference sequence) lists SEHNR and FQNEAQ. From its cysteine to its phenylalanine, the CDR3 spans 12 amino acids. A DNA sequence was not provided. The data were obtained in a study of T cells expressing NK-cell markers (dated by TCRdb to about 2020). As for the study more broadly: In sorted CD3+CD56+NKG2C+, CD3+CD56+NKG2C- and CD3+CD56-NKG2C+ T-cell subsets from 7 or 8 donors, TCR beta-chain repertoires were profiled. Among the eight sequenced donors, seven were HCMV-seropositive and one was HCMV-seronegative. The study sequenced eight donors, all healthy volunteers chosen at random: three men and five women. Libraries were sequenced as 2 x 150 bp reads on Illumina HiSeq 2000/2500, MiSeq or NextSeq.

Points the paper makes about the study in general: For 6 or 7 donors, the dominant CD3+CD56+NKG2C+ clonotypes were among the top 10 CD8+ clonotypes and accounted for about 1.0-7.5% of CD8+ T cells. Those dominant clonotypes were again the most abundant among CD3+CD56-NKG2C+ cells in a few donors, at about 25-60.1%. It remained unclear whether the expanded NKG2C-expressing T cell clones were specific for HCMV antigens.

HCMV serostatus was determined by detecting HCMV-specific IgG in serum with a commercial ELISA kit. Ficoll density gradient centrifugation was used to isolate peripheral blood mononuclear cells from blood. The sequenced sample was blood T cells: a sorted CD56 or NKG2C T cell subset, CD4+ or CD8+ T cells, or bulk PBMC T cells (not recorded which). The V and J segments used are TRBV7-9 and TRBJ1-2. The clonotype originates from a woman between 18 and 70 years old in good health. The CDR3 corresponds to CASSQGIDGYTF.